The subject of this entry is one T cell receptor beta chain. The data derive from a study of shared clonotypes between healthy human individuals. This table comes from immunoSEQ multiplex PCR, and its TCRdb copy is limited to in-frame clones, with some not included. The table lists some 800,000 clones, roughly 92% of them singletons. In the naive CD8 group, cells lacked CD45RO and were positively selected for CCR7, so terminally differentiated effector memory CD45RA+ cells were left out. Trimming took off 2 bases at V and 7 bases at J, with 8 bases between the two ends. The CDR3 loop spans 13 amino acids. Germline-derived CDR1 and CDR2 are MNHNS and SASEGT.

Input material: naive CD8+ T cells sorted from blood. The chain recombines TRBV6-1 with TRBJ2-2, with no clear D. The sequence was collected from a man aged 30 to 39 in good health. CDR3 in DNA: TGTGCCAGCAGTGAATCTGGTGTCGGGGAGCTGTTTTTT. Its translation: CASSESGVGELFF.